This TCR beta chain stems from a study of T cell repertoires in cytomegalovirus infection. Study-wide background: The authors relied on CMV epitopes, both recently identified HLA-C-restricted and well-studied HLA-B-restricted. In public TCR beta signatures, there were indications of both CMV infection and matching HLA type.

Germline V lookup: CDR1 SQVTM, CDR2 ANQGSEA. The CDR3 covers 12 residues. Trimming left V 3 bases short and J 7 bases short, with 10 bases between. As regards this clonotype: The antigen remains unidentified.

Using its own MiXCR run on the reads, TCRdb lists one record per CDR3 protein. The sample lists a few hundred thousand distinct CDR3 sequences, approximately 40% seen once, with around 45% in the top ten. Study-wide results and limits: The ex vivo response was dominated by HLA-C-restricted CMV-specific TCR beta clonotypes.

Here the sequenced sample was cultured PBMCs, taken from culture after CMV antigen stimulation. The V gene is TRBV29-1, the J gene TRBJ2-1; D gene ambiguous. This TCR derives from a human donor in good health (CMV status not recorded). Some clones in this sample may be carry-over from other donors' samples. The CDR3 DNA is TGCAGCGTTGACTGGAATATAAATGAGCAGTTCTTC. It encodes CSVDWNINEQFF.